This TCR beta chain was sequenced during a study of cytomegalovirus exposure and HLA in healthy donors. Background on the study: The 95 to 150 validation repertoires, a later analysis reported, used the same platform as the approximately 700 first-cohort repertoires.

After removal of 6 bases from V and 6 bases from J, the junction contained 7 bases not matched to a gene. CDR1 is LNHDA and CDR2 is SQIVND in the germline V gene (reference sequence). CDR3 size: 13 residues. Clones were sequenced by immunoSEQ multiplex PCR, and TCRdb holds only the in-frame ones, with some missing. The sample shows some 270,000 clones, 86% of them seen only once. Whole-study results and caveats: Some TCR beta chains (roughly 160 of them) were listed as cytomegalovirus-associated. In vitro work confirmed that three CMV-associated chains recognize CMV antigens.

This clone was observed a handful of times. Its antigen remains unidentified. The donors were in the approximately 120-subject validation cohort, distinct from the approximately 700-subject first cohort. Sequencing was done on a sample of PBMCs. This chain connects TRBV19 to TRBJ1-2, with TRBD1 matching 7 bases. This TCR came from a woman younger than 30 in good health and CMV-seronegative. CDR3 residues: CASRPGQSDGYTF. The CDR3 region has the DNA TGTGCCAGTAGGCCGGGACAGTCAGATGGCTACACCTTC.